This T cell receptor (beta chain) was retrieved from a study of a mutant IDH1 vaccine in newly diagnosed glioma. For this clone: Its target is unknown.

Sequencing was performed with immunoSEQ multiplex PCR; in TCRdb, only in-frame clones are kept and a portion is missing. The repertoire holds about 68,000 clones, with approximately 84% as singletons. Trimming took 2 bases from V and 2 from J, leaving 10 bases between them. Looked up from germline, CDR1 is SGHVS and CDR2 is FQNEAQ. The CDR3 consists of 14 residues. This sample's time point: week 35, safety follow-up. A single vaccine dose contained 300 ug of mutant IDH1 20-mer peptide, and topical imiquimod was used with it. Eight vaccinations were given in weeks 1, 3, 5, 7, 11, 15, 19 and 23. The rearrangement joins TRBV7-8 to TRBJ2-7; D ambiguous. The source was PBMCs, collected from a glioma patient whose treatment included an IDH1 peptide vaccine. This clonotype was obtained from a man between 18 and 35 years old with glioma. The CDR3 region is CASSLMGSAYEQYF. CDR3 bases: TGTGCCAGCAGCTTAATGGGGTCTGCCTACGAGCAGTACTTC. Full variable domain (rest looked up from reference TRBV7-8 and TRBJ2-7): GAGVSQSPRYKVAKRGQDVALRCDPISGHVSLFWYQQALGQGPEFLTYFQNEAQLDKSGLPSDRFFAERPEGSVSTLKIQRTQQEDSAVYLCASSLMGSAYEQYFGPGTRLTVT.